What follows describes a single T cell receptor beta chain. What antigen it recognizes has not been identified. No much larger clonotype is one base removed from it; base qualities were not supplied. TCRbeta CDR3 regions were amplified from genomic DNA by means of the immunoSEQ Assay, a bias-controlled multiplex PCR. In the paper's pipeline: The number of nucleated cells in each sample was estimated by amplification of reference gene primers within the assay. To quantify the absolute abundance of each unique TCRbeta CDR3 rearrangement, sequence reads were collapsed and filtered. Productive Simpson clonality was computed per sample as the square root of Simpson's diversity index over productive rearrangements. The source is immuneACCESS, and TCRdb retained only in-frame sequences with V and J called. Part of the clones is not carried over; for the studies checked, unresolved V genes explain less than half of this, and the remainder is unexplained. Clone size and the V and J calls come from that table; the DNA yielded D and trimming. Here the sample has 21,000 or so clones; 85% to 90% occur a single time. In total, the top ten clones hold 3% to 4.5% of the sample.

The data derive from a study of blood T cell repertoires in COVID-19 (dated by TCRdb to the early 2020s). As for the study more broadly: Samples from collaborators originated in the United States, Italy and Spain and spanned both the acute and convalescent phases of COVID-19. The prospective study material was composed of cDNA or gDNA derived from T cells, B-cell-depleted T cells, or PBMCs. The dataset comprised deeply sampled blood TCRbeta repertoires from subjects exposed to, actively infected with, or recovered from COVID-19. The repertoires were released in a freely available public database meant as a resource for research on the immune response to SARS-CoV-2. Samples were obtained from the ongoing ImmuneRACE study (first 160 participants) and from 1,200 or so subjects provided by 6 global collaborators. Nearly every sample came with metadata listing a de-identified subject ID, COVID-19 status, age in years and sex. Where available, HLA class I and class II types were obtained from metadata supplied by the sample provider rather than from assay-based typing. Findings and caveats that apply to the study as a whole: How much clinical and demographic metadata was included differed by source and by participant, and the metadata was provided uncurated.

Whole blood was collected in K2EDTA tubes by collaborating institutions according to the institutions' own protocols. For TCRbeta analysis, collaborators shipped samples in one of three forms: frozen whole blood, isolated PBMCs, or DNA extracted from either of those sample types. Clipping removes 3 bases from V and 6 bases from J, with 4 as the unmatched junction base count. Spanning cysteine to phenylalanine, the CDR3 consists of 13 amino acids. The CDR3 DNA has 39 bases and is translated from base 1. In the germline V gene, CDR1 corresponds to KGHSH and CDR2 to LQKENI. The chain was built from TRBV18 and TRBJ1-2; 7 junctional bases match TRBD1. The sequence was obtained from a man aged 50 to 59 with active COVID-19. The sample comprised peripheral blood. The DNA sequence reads TGTGCCAGCTCACCGGGGACAGATCATGGCTACACCTTC. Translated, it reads CASSPGTDHGYTF.